This T cell receptor (beta chain) was obtained from a study of T cell repertoires in cytomegalovirus infection. TCRdb fed the reads into MiXCR, producing one record per CDR3 protein. This table holds 150,000 to 200,000 distinct CDR3 sequences, 13% to 15% found once. The clonotype was recovered from a human donor in good health (CMV status not recorded). Some clones in this sample may be carry-over from other donors' samples. The sequenced sample was PBMCs.

CDR3 DNA sequence: TGTGCCATCAGTTTATCCACAGGGAAGGCCTCTGTTACGCAGTATTTT. This encodes CAISLSTGKASVTQYF. The rearrangement uses TRBV10-3 and TRBJ2-3, with a weak D call TRBD1 (6 bases). Trimming stripped 5 bases from V and 8 bases from J, with 23 bases between. CDR1 and CDR2 (germline): ENHRY, SYGVKD. The CDR3 loop spans 16 amino acids.